This entry is about one TCR beta chain. What it binds is not known. The data were obtained in a study of T cell responses to AZD1222 COVID-19 vaccine. Findings and caveats of the study: There were repertoire samples only from the period after the peak T cell response.

Measured with immunoSEQ multiplex PCR; TCRdb has only the in-frame clones, and not every one. The repertoire includes 100,000 to 150,000 clones, 87% of them detected once, and over 1.2% sits in the top ten. There are 18 residues in the CDR3. The junction had 11 bases not matched to a gene; V was cut back by 1 base and J by 6 bases. Germline CDR1 reads LGHNA; CDR2 reads YSLEER. The clonotype was recovered from an adult in good health. This chain connects TRBV4-3 to TRBJ2-4, with 11 bases that match TRBD2. Sequencing used peripheral blood, obtained on day 0 of AZD1222 vaccination. The CDR3 bases are TGCGCCAGCAGCCAAGCCCTGGCTAGCGGGGGGACTTTAAACATTCAGTACTTC. Its translation: CASSQALASGGTLNIQYF.